These 28 T cell receptor beta chains were sequenced from one sample in a study of blood T cells in healthy people across ages. Combining a sample-barcoded 5' primer with a J-beta primer mix, a second PCR ran for roughly 7 to 12 cycles. TCRdb reprocessed the 5' RACE reads with MiXCR, giving one entry per CDR3 protein. Of approximately 580,000 distinct CDR3 sequences listed, approximately 25% were seen once; the top ten hold just over 8.5%. The sample also formed part of further work on T cells of mothers and their children.

Material for sequencing was blood. All receptors derive from a boy aged 5-17 years in good health.

This chain links TRBV6-2 or TRBV6-3 with TRBJ2-7; no definite D call. CDR1 and CDR2 from the germline V gene are MNHEY and SVGEGT. The CDR3 has 12 residues. V shed 9 bases and J shed 4 bases, with 13 bases lying between them. Written as DNA, the CDR3 is TGTGCCAGTGGAATAGTCAGATACGAGCAGTACTTC. Amino acids: CASGIVRYEQYF.

In its sample, this clonotype was seen a few times. The CDR3 spells CASSLGTRTGNTEAFF. CDR3 nucleotide sequence: TGTGCCAGCAGCTTAGGCACCCGGACAGGGAACACTGAAGCTTTCTTT. The chain employs TRBV13 and TRBJ1-1, with TRBD1 matching 7 bases. Germline-derived CDR1 and CDR2 are PRHDT and FYEKMQ (reference sequence). Unmatched junction bases numbered 5, after V lost 0 bases and J lost 1 base. The CDR3 totals 16 residues.

This clonotype has only a few counts. The gene calls are TRBV3-1 and TRBJ2-1, with TRBD2 as a possible D gene (5 bases). The J call may not be correct, given that the DNA end is closer to TRBJ2-5. CDR1 and CDR2 from the germline V gene are LGHDT and YNNKEL (reference sequence). The CDR3 consists of 14 residues. DNA for the CDR3: TGTGCCAGCAGCCATCCGATCGGGGAACAGACCCAGTACTTC. Its translation is CASSHPIGEQTQYF.

This clonotype was observed a few times. The chain employs TRBV27 and TRBJ2-1; the match to TRBD2 covers 16 bases. CDR1 MNHEY and CDR2 SMNVEV come from the germline V gene (reference sequence). V gave up 5 bases and J gave up 5 bases; unmatched junction bases: 6. The CDR3 sequence is 17 residues long. In DNA form, the CDR3 reads TGTGCCAGCAGTCGTTCGGGACTAGCGGGAGGGGACAATGAGCAGTTCTTC. It specifies CASSRSGLAGGDNEQFF.

The chain has TRBV9 and TRBJ1-2; 7 bases are shared with TRBD1. The V and J ends lost 0 bases and 2 bases, in that order; junction bases with no gene match: 1. Germline V gene sequence: CDR1 SGDLS, CDR2 YYNGEE. CDR3 length equals 14 residues. As DNA, the CDR3 is TGTGCCAGCAGCGTAGAGGGACAGAACTATGGCTACACCTTC. Translating it yields CASSVEGQNYGYTF.

This clonotype was seen a few times. V is TRBV7-8 and J is TRBJ2-5, with D unclear. This CDR3 has 12 amino acids. The germline CDR1 and CDR2 sequences are SGHVS and FQNEAQ. The V and J ends lost 0 bases and 10 bases respectively, with 9 bases between them. CDR3 DNA: TGTGCCAGCAGCTTAGCGGAAGGTGACCAGTACTTC. This codes for CASSLAEGDQYF. The entire variable domain, with the rest obtained from reference TRBV7-8 and TRBJ2-5, is as follows: GAGVSQSPRYKVAKRGQDVALRCDPISGHVSLFWYQQALGQGPEFLTYFQNEAQLDKSGLPSDRFFAERPEGSVSTLKIQRTQQEDSAVYLCASSLAEGDQYFGPGTRLLVL.

The table lists this clonotype with a few counts. This chain joins TRBV7-2 and TRBJ2-1, with 11 bases lining up with TRBD1. The ends lost 5 bases at V and 2 bases at J; junction bases unmatched: 2. The CDR3 has 15 amino acids. Germline assignment: CDR1 SGHTA and CDR2 FQGNSA. The CDR3: CASSADRGPYNEQFF. The CDR3 DNA reads as TGTGCCAGCAGCGCGGACAGGGGGCCCTACAATGAGCAGTTCTTC.

This clonotype was recorded a few times. V and J are TRBV5-4 and TRBJ2-5; no firm D call. The length of the CDR3 is 15 residues. Germline CDR1 SGHNT, CDR2 YYREEE (reference sequence). V was cut by 4 bases and J by 4 bases, with 17 bases left in between. The CDR3 coding sequence is TGTGCCAGCAGCGCCTCAAAGGGAAATGGAGAGACCCAGTACTTC. It translates to CASSASKGNGETQYF.

The chain carries TRBV7-9 and TRBJ2-1; D is uncertain. The CDR3 totals 15 residues. Trimming took off 1 base at V and 0 bases at J, with 7 bases between the two ends. The V gene's germline CDR1 is SEHNR and CDR2 FQNEAQ (reference sequence). CDR3 loop: CASSLVVSSYNEQFF. For the CDR3, the DNA is TGTGCCAGCAGCTTAGTGGTGAGCTCCTACAATGAGCAGTTCTTC.

The chain combines TRBV10-3 with TRBJ1-2; D is unresolved. The CDR3 contains 14 residues. The germline gives CDR1 ENHRY, CDR2 SYGVKD. Trimming cost V 0 bases and J 2 bases, with 7 bases left between them. The CDR3 DNA reads as TGTGCCATCAGTGAGTCGGGCAGGAACTATGGCTACACCTTC. It is translated as CAISESGRNYGYTF.

The rearrangement joins TRBV27 to TRBJ1-2; 11 bases line up with TRBD1. The germline V gene has CDR1 MNHEY and CDR2 SMNVEV (reference sequence). V lost 10 bases, J lost 10 bases, and 5 bases stayed unmatched. The CDR3 consists of 11 residues. CDR3: CAIGTGGDYTF. In DNA, the CDR3 is TGTGCCATCGGGACAGGGGGGGACTACACCTTC.

The chain joins TRBV18 to TRBJ1-2; TRBD1 matches at 10 bases. The V segment lost 3 bases and the J segment 3 bases; nucleotides outside the gene matches: 4. CDR1 and CDR2 from the germline V gene are KGHSH and LQKENI. The CDR3 has 15 amino acids. The CDR3 sequence: CASSPLDRGDYGYTF. CDR3 bases: TGTGCCAGCTCACCTTTGGACAGGGGGGACTATGGCTACACCTTC.

The chain combines TRBV20-1 with TRBJ2-5; D possibly corresponds to TRBD2 (5 bases). The CDR3 extends over 15 amino acids. Between the trimmed V and J ends, which lost 1 base and 0 bases, there was a span of 12 bases. Germline CDR1 DFQATT, CDR2 SNEGSKA (reference sequence). The DNA of the CDR3 is TGCAGTGCTAGAGGGACGGACTTGTACCAAGAGACCCAGTACTTC. Protein product: CSARGTDLYQETQYF.

The chain is built from TRBV28 and TRBJ1-4; tentatively, D is TRBD1 (5 bases). Deletions cut 3 bases from V and 1 base from J, with 15 bases between. The germline gives CDR1 MDHEN, CDR2 SYDVKM. The CDR3 contains 17 residues. The CDR3 region is CASSFRGYGGTNEKLFF. In DNA, the CDR3 is TGTGCCAGCAGTTTTAGAGGGTATGGGGGAACTAATGAAAAACTGTTTTTT.

V and J are TRBV6-5 and TRBJ2-5; 7 positions match TRBD2. This CDR3 comprises 18 residues. The ends lost 0 bases at V and 0 bases at J; junction bases unmatched: 10. Germline V gene data show CDR1 as MNHEY and CDR2 as SVGAGI. The CDR3 DNA is TGTGCCAGCAGTTACTCGATGGCGGGGGACTCTTACCAAGAGACCCAGTACTTC. This gives the protein CASSYSMAGDSYQETQYF.

This clonotype came up a few times. The chain joins TRBV5-5 to TRBJ2-7, with a weak D call TRBD2 (5 bases). This CDR3 spans 15 amino acids. With 3 bases removed from V and 2 bases from J, the gap between germline ends came to 15 bases. Germline CDR1 reads SGHKS; CDR2 reads YYEKEE (reference sequence). This CDR3 reads CASSYRTGIAYEQYF. The DNA for the CDR3 is TGTGCCAGCAGCTATAGGACGGGGATAGCCTACGAGCAGTACTTC.

This chain links TRBV3-1 with TRBJ2-5; the match to TRBD2 covers 7 bases. The end of the DNA fits TRBJ2-1 better, so the J call may be wrong. CDR3 length: 16 amino acids. Germline CDR1 LGHDT, CDR2 YNNKEL (reference sequence). The CDR3 DNA reads TGTGCCAGCAGCCAAGAACGGCGGGAGCAGCGCAATGAGCAGTTCTTC. Translation: CASSQERREQRNEQFF.

Many counts were recorded for this clonotype. The chain joins TRBV7-2 to TRBJ2-7, with 11 bases aligning to TRBD2. The CDR3 covers 17 residues. Germline V gives CDR1 SGHTA, CDR2 FQGNSA. V was pared by 5 bases and J by 0 bases, with 9 bases of the junction left unmatched. CDR3 in DNA: TGTGCCAGCAGCCTGTGGACTAGCGGGTATCTCTCCTACGAGCAGTACTTC. Amino acids: CASSLWTSGYLSYEQYF.

In this sample, this clonotype turned up many times. The chain carries TRBV29-1 and TRBJ2-5; tentative D call: TRBD1 (5 bases). Looked up from germline, CDR1 is SQVTM and CDR2 is ANQGSEA. Between the trimmed V and J ends, which lost 4 bases and 0 bases, there was a span of 6 bases. The CDR3 is 12 amino acids. CDR3 coding DNA: TGCAGCGTTGGCAGGGACCAAGAGACCCAGTACTTC. This codes for CSVGRDQETQYF.

The gene calls are TRBV28 and TRBJ1-2; 7 positions match TRBD1. V lost 3 bases and J lost 6; bases outside the gene matches: 7. From germline, CDR1 is MDHEN and CDR2 SYDVKM. This CDR3 contains 14 residues. CDR3 sequence (DNA): TGTGCCAGCAGTTTGAACAGGGGCTTACATGGCTACACCTTC. Translation gives CASSLNRGLHGYTF.

This clonotype appeared a few times. This chain connects TRBV12-3 or TRBV12-4 to TRBJ2-4; D remains ambiguous. V lost 3 bases and J 5 bases, leaving 8 bases between the germline ends. This CDR3 comprises 13 residues. CDR3 coding DNA: TGTGCCAGCAGTTTCGATGCCGAAAACATTCAGTACTTC. It translates to CASSFDAENIQYF.

The CDR3 is CASSQLTGARVGFYQPQHF. CDR3 nucleotides: TGCGCCAGCAGCCAGCTGACAGGGGCCCGCGTAGGTTTCTATCAGCCCCAGCATTTT. The rearrangement uses TRBV4-1 and TRBJ1-5, with 8 bases lining up with TRBD1. Germline CDR1 is MGHRA and CDR2 is YSYEKL. The CDR3 runs 19 residues. Unmatched junction bases numbered 18, after V lost 3 bases and J lost 5 bases.

The sample holds a few counts of this clonotype. DNA for the CDR3: TGCAGCGCCGGTGGAGACGAGCAGTACTTC. This gives the protein CSAGGDEQYF. The rearrangement uses TRBV29-1 and TRBJ2-5; D remains unclear. Gene TRBJ2-7 matches the end of the DNA better, so the J call may be wrong. CDR1 is SQVTM, CDR2 ANQGSEA, per germline. The CDR3 length is 10 residues.

V usage is TRBV12-3 or TRBV12-4 and J usage is TRBJ2-1, with D hard to call. CDR3 length: 11 amino acids. Trimming cost V 5 bases and J 10 bases, with 9 bases left between them. The CDR3 loop reads CASSRLDEQFF. The CDR3 DNA is TGTGCCAGCAGTCGATTGGACGAGCAGTTCTTC.

J is TRBJ2-2 and V is TRBV6-5; 11 nucleotides agree with TRBD2. J was trimmed by 4 bases and V by 6 bases; bases with no gene match: 4. From germline, CDR1 is MNHEY and CDR2 SVGAGI. The CDR3 length is 15 residues. The CDR3 DNA reads as TGTGCCAGCAGCCGGGGACTAGCGGCCACCGGGGAGCTGTTTTTT. Translating gives CASSRGLAATGELFF.

This clonotype showed up many times. V gene TRBV12-3 or TRBV12-4 combines with J gene TRBJ1-2; no reliable D call. The V and J ends lost 5 bases and 2 bases respectively, with 9 bases between them. The CDR3 extends over 13 amino acids. CDR3 coding DNA: TGTGCCAGCAGTCGAACAGAGAACTATGGCTACACCTTC. It is translated as CASSRTENYGYTF.

The chain joins TRBV4-3 to TRBJ2-6; the D is unclear. The CDR3 loop spans 15 amino acids. Trimming removed 5 bases from V and 2 bases from J, with 10 bases in between. In germline, CDR1 is LGHNA, CDR2 YSLEER. CDR3 protein: CASSIKLPGANVLTF. CDR3 coding DNA: TGCGCCAGCAGCATAAAACTCCCTGGGGCCAACGTCCTGACTTTC.

This clonotype has a handful of counts. The chain links TRBV9 to TRBJ1-2; D is possibly TRBD1 (5 bases). The germline V and J ends were trimmed by 0 bases and 4 bases, with 13 bases remaining between them. Germline-derived CDR1 and CDR2 are SGDLS and YYNGEE. This CDR3 has 15 residues. CDR3 residues: CASSVDRAGGYGYTF. The CDR3 DNA reads TGTGCCAGCAGCGTAGATAGGGCGGGGGGCTATGGCTACACCTTC.